One sample yielded the 17 T cell receptor beta chains listed below, sequenced in a study of CD8 T cells in ankylosing spondylitis. TCRdb ran MiXCR on the 5' RACE reads and lists one entry per CDR3 protein. The profile shows roughly 180,000 distinct CDR3 sequences, roughly 13% of them singletons. The material sequenced was blood, either unsorted or a sorted T cell fraction (not recorded which). The receptors originated from a male donor with ankylosing spondylitis or in good health (not recorded which).

This clonotype was observed at least ten times. The genes are TRBV20-1 and TRBJ2-1; D is uncertain. The V and J ends lost 3 bases and 7 bases respectively, with 13 bases between them. Germline V lookup: CDR1 DFQATT, CDR2 SNEGSKA (reference sequence). There are 13 residues in the CDR3. The DNA of the CDR3 is TGCAGTGCTAGGGCCTCTACTTGGAATGAGCAGTTCTTC. Its translation: CSARASTWNEQFF.

Only a few counts were recorded for this clonotype. The chain links TRBV20-1 to TRBJ2-3; D is uncertain. Germline CDR1 is DFQATT and CDR2 is SNEGSKA (reference sequence). The CDR3 runs 13 residues. V lost 6 bases and J 2 bases, leaving 12 bases between the germline ends. The CDR3 protein is CSAHWPLTDTQYF. DNA for the CDR3: TGCAGTGCCCACTGGCCACTCACAGATACGCAGTATTTT.

CDR3 loop: CASSHGGGATNEKLFF. The CDR3 DNA reads TGCGCCAGCAGCCACGGAGGGGGTGCAACTAATGAAAAACTGTTTTTT. V and J are TRBV4-1 and TRBJ1-4; weak D call: TRBD1 (6 bases). Trimming cost V 3 bases and J 0 bases, with 11 bases left between them. Germline loops: CDR1 MGHRA, CDR2 YSYEKL. The CDR3 contains 16 residues.

This clonotype was seen a few times. The chain is built from TRBV20-1 and TRBJ2-7; maybe TRBD1 (5 bases). Trimming shortened V by 0 bases and J by 4 bases, and 16 bases separated the two germline ends. The germline V gene encodes CDR1 DFQATT and CDR2 SNEGSKA (reference sequence). This CDR3 has 15 residues. The DNA of the CDR3 is TGCAGTGCTAGAGATGTCCAGGGCAGAGATTACGAGCAGTACTTC. This encodes CSARDVQGRDYEQYF.

The V and J genes are TRBV5-1 and TRBJ1-2; 8 bases are shared with TRBD1. Looked up from germline, CDR1 is SGHRS and CDR2 is YFSETQ. The CDR3 has 14 residues. The junction had 5 bases not matched to a gene; V was cut back by 1 base and J by 6 bases. The CDR3 DNA is TGCGCCAGCAGCTTGTTGACAGGGGCGGATGGCTACACCTTC. It translates to CASSLLTGADGYTF.

This clonotype was recorded only once. The chain combines TRBV7-9 with TRBJ2-5, with 7 positions matching TRBD2. The length of the CDR3 is 16 residues. V lost 1 base, J lost 2 bases, and 7 bases stayed unmatched. Looked up from germline, CDR1 is SEHNR and CDR2 is FQNEAQ (reference sequence). CDR3 sequence (DNA): TGTGCCAGCAGCTTAGACTTCCTAGCGGCACAAGAGACCCAGTACTTC. This translates into CASSLDFLAAQETQYF.

As regards this clonotype: One junction end does not reproduce the germline sequence, and a read error may be involved. The chain is built from TRBV12-3 or TRBV12-4 and TRBJ2-6; 8 positions match TRBD1. CDR3 length: 17 residues. CDR3 sequence reads: CARSFPGGVLGANVLTF. The CDR3 DNA reads as TGTGCCAGAAGTTTCCCAGGGGGCGTCCTTGGGGCCAACGTCCTGACTTTC.

This clonotype was counted only a few times. V gene TRBV29-1 combines with J gene TRBJ2-6; no firm D call. V lost 3 bases and J 4 bases, leaving 7 bases between the germline ends. This CDR3 is 13 amino acids long. Per the germline V gene, CDR1 is SQVTM and CDR2 is ANQGSEA. The CDR3 region is CSVDGPGANVLTF. CDR3 in DNA: TGCAGCGTTGATGGTCCCGGGGCCAACGTCCTGACTTTC.

This clonotype was seen more than once but under ten times. This rearrangement joins TRBV11-2 to TRBJ1-6, with D uncertain. V lost 1 base and J 4 bases, leaving 5 bases between the germline ends. The CDR3 is made up of 14 amino acids. Germline CDR1 reads SGHAT; CDR2 reads FQNNGV. CDR3 amino acids: CASSLANYNSPLHF. CDR3 DNA sequence: TGTGCCAGCAGCTTAGCGAATTATAATTCACCCCTCCACTTT.

The chain is built from TRBV29-1 and TRBJ1-2; D is unclear. The CDR3 has 13 residues. Germline-derived CDR1 and CDR2 are SQVTM and ANQGSEA. With 4 bases removed from V and 4 bases from J, the gap between germline ends came to 13 bases. The CDR3 is CSVVRDIPYGYTF. The DNA of the CDR3 is TGCAGCGTTGTAAGAGATATACCCTATGGCTACACCTTC.

This clonotype came up a few times. The CDR3 reads CSARAPGYYEQYF. CDR3 nucleotide sequence: TGCAGTGCTAGAGCCCCCGGTTACTACGAGCAGTACTTC. The chain combines TRBV20-1 with TRBJ2-7, with D unresolved. V was shortened by 1 base and J by 3 bases, with 10 bases between the two germline ends. The CDR3 loop spans 13 amino acids. Germline loops: CDR1 DFQATT, CDR2 SNEGSKA (reference sequence).

The CDR3 loop is CAWSQVTTLTNEQFF. CDR3 DNA sequence: TGTGCCTGGAGTCAAGTCACCACCTTAACCAATGAGCAGTTCTTC. The chain combines TRBV30 with TRBJ2-1; D unclear. Germline CDR1 and CDR2: GTSNPN and SVGIG (reference sequence). This CDR3 is 15 amino acids long. The germline V and J ends were trimmed by 2 bases and 6 bases, with 17 bases remaining between them.

The chain carries TRBV5-1 and TRBJ1-1; no clear D gene. Trimming stripped 3 bases from V and 3 bases from J, with 18 bases between. Germline assignment: CDR1 SGHRS and CDR2 YFSETQ. This CDR3 has 16 amino acids. DNA for the CDR3: TGCGCCAGCAGCTCCGCCGGCCCGGGAAGGGACACTGAAGCTTTCTTT. This sequence encodes CASSSAGPGRDTEAFF.

This clonotype has a handful of counts. The chain is built from TRBV27 and TRBJ1-6; 8 positions match TRBD1. Germline values: CDR1 MNHEY, CDR2 SMNVEV (reference sequence). The CDR3 totals 14 residues. With V trimmed by 3 bases and J by 10 bases, 5 bases remained unmatched. The CDR3 sequence is CASSFGRGRSPLHF. The CDR3 nucleotides read TGTGCCAGCAGTTTTGGCAGGGGGCGATCACCCCTCCACTTT.

This clonotype was counted between two and nine times. V usage is TRBV5-6 and J usage is TRBJ2-2; no firm D call. Trimming took 1 base from V and 6 from J, leaving 16 bases between them. Germline CDR1 reads SGHDT; CDR2 reads YYEEEE. This CDR3 has 16 residues. The CDR3 DNA reads TGTGCCAGCAGCTTGAATCCTCCCGTAGTGGCCGGGGAGCTGTTTTTT. Its protein product is CASSLNPPVVAGELFF.

This clonotype was detected only a few times. This rearrangement joins TRBV21-1 to TRBJ1-1. TRBV21-1 is annotated as a pseudogene. This CDR3 contains 9 residues. In DNA form, the CDR3 reads TGTGCCCTAAACACTGAAGCTTTCTTT. As protein: CALNTEAFF.

The chain uses TRBV19 and TRBJ1-1; maybe TRBD1 (6 bases). This CDR3 spans 14 amino acids. Trimming removed 7 bases at V and 3 bases at J, with 15 bases between. Looked up from germline, CDR1 is LNHDA and CDR2 is SQIVND (reference sequence). In DNA, the CDR3 is TGTGCCAGTACCCCAACAGGGATGGACACTGAAGCTTTCTTT. As protein: CASTPTGMDTEAFF.